The present TCR beta chain was sequenced within a study of blood T cell repertoires in COVID-19. Study background: The samples span acute and convalescent COVID-19 from the United States, Italy and Spain. The cDNA or gDNA used as material had been derived from T cells, B-cell-depleted T cells, or PBMCs.

As originally analysed: Amplifying reference gene primers gave estimates of nucleated cell counts. Assay: immunoSEQ multiplex PCR; the TCRdb copy retains only in-frame clones and omits some. V, J and clone size are taken as reported in that table, and D and trimming were inferred from the DNA itself. The data contain more than 350,000 clones, roughly 90% of them seen just once; the ten biggest clones take up about 2.9%. Sequencing was done on a sample of peripheral blood. This receptor was identified in a woman in her 30s with COVID-19, enrolled during active disease.

CDR3 region: CASSVVRQGSVYEQYF. The CDR3 region has the DNA TGTGCCAGCAGCGTAGTTCGGCAGGGGAGTGTTTACGAGCAGTACTTC. The gene calls are TRBV9 and TRBJ2-7, with D possibly TRBD1 on 6 matching bases. This CDR3 region has 16 residues. Trimming stripped 0 bases from V and 4 bases from J, with 17 bases between. In germline, CDR1 is SGDLS, CDR2 YYNGEE.